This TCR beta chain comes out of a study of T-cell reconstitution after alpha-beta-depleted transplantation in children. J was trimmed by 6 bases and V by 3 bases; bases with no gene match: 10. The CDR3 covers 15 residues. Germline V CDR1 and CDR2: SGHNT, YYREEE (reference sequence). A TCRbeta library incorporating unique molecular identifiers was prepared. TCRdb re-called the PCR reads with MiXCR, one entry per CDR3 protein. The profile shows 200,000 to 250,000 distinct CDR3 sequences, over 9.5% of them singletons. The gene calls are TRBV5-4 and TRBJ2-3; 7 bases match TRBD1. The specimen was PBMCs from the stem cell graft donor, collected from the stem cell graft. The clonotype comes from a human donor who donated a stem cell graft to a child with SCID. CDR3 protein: CASSSPGTEVDTQYF. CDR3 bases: TGTGCCAGCAGCTCACCGGGGACAGAAGTGGATACGCAGTATTTT.